The 19 T cell receptor beta chains below come from one sample, sequenced in a study of cytomegalovirus exposure and HLA in healthy donors. It was with 60 Vbeta and 13 Jbeta primers that the PCR ran. TCRdb's table, derived via immunoSEQ multiplex PCR, lists solely in-frame clones and lacks some. The repertoire includes roughly 140,000 clones, 76% of them detected once, and approximately 2% sits in the top ten. The sample taken for sequencing was PBMCs. Receptors were obtained from a woman between 40 and 55 years old in good health and CMV-seronegative.

V usage is TRBV23-1 and J usage is TRBJ1-1; 10 positions agree with TRBD1. TRBV23-1 is flagged as an ORF with uncertain function. This CDR3 region has 14 residues. V gave up 1 base and J gave up 4 bases; unmatched junction bases: 0. CDR3 bases: TGCGCCAGCAGTCAATGGACAGGGGGCACTGAAGCTTTCTTT. Translating gives CASSQWTGGTEAFF.

This clone was found a few times. The chain has TRBV2 and TRBJ2-2; D gene uncertain. This CDR3 comprises 14 residues. Trimming removed 8 bases at V and 0 bases at J, with 10 bases between. CDR1 SNHLY and CDR2 FYNNEI come from the germline V gene. In DNA form, the CDR3 reads TGTGCCAGCGGAGCCCCTTCGAACACCGGGGAGCTGTTTTTT. This translates into CASGAPSNTGELFF.

This clone was seen just once. DNA for the CDR3: TGTGCCATCAGTGAGAGAGGGACTAGCGGGAGTGATTCGGTCTCCAAGCAGTACTTC. Its translation is CAISERGTSGSDSVSKQYF. The V and J genes are TRBV10-3 and TRBJ2-7; 14 positions agree with TRBD2. J was trimmed by 8 bases and V by 2 bases; bases with no gene match: 17. The CDR3 runs 19 residues. From germline, CDR1 is ENHRY and CDR2 SYGVKD.

The chain uses TRBV7-9 and TRBJ2-7; D gene uncertain. Trimming cost V 5 bases and J 6 bases, with 20 bases left between them. This CDR3 region has 15 residues. CDR1 and CDR2 (germline): SEHNR, FQNEAQ (reference sequence). The CDR3 region is CASSASIHSSGEQYF. CDR3 nucleotide sequence: TGTGCCAGCAGCGCAAGTATCCACTCCTCTGGCGAGCAGTACTTC.

The CDR3 nucleotides read TGTGCCAGCAATCCCCGAGAAGTAGTACCTGAAGCTTTCTTT. Translated, it gives CASNPREVVPEAFF. The rearrangement joins TRBV2 to TRBJ1-1; D not certain. This CDR3 spans 14 amino acids. V shed 7 bases and J shed 6 bases, with 18 bases lying between them. From germline, CDR1 is SNHLY and CDR2 FYNNEI.

The chain joins TRBV5-1 to TRBJ2-5; 12 bases line up with TRBD2. The last part of the DNA fits TRBJ2-7 better; the J call may be wrong. Germline values: CDR1 SGHRS, CDR2 YFSETQ. The CDR3 contains 13 residues. CDR3 bases: TGCGCCAGCGGCGGACTAGCGGGACACGAGCAGTACTTC. Translation gives CASGGLAGHEQYF.

The CDR3 nucleotides read TGTGCCAGCAGTCTATTATGGGGGCGCGGGTACGAGCAGTACTTC. It is translated as CASSLLWGRGYEQYF. J is TRBJ2-7 and V is TRBV28, with D maybe TRBD1 (6 bases). This CDR3 has 15 residues. With 5 bases removed from V and 4 bases from J, the gap between germline ends came to 18 bases. Per the germline V gene, CDR1 is MDHEN and CDR2 is SYDVKM.

CDR3 nucleotides: TGTGCCAGCAGCTTCAGTGCGAACACTGAAGCTTTCTTT. Encoded protein: CASSFSANTEAFF. The V gene is TRBV7-9, the J gene TRBJ1-1; D gene uncertain. The CDR3 contains 13 residues. Germline loops: CDR1 SEHNR, CDR2 FQNEAQ (reference sequence). Trimming stripped 3 bases from V and 1 base from J, with 6 bases between.

This chain uses TRBV18 with TRBJ1-1; TRBD1 matches 7 bases. Trimming at V came to 1 base and at J to 1 base, leaving 0 bases not matched to a gene. Looked up from germline, CDR1 is KGHSH and CDR2 is LQKENI. The CDR3 has 14 residues. The CDR3 nucleotides are TGTGCCAGCTCACCACAGGGGGCGAACACTGAAGCTTTCTTT. This encodes CASSPQGANTEAFF.

The chain carries TRBV19 and TRBJ2-6, with D hard to call. The CDR3 runs 17 residues. Trimming pared 6 bases from V and 0 bases from J, leaving 15 bases between. Per germline, CDR1 LNHDA and CDR2 SQIVND (reference sequence). As DNA, the CDR3 is TGTGCCAGTAGAGCACAGCCCTTCCTCTCTGGGGCCAACGTCCTGACTTTC. Amino acid sequence: CASRAQPFLSGANVLTF.

The genes are TRBV2 and TRBJ2-1; TRBD2 matches 10 bases. The CDR3 has 21 amino acids. With V trimmed by 2 bases and J by 8 bases, 24 bases remained unmatched. Germline-derived CDR1 and CDR2 are SNHLY and FYNNEI. The CDR3 coding sequence is TGTGCCAGCAGTGAAAGGCCAGGTAGCGGGGGGCACTTTACTCAGAGGGATGAGCAGTTCTTC. Translated: CASSERPGSGGHFTQRDEQFF.

The V and J genes are TRBV7-9 and TRBJ1-1, with D hard to call. This CDR3 contains 13 residues. Per the germline V gene, CDR1 is SEHNR and CDR2 is FQNEAQ (reference sequence). Here the CDR3 reads CSIDRGMNTEAFF. The DNA of the CDR3 is TGTTCCATCGACCGAGGGATGAACACTGAAGCTTTCTTT.

CDR3 residues: CASSSGTFYEQYF. DNA for the CDR3: TGTGCCAGCAGTTCCGGGACTTTTTACGAGCAGTACTTC. V gene TRBV28 combines with J gene TRBJ2-7; D perhaps matches TRBD2 (6 bases). Between the trimmed V and J ends, which lost 4 bases and 4 bases, there was a span of 11 bases. Germline V lookup: CDR1 MDHEN, CDR2 SYDVKM. This CDR3 has 13 residues.

This sequence joins TRBV27 and TRBJ1-1; the D is unclear. This CDR3 spans 16 amino acids. V lost 5 bases, J lost 0 bases, and 16 bases lay in between. Germline V gene data show CDR1 as MNHEY and CDR2 as SMNVEV (reference sequence). The CDR3 region has the DNA TGTGCCAGCAGTCAGAGAGCGGTACAGATGAACACTGAAGCTTTCTTT. Protein product: CASSQRAVQMNTEAFF.

This sequence joins TRBV7-8 and TRBJ2-7; 11 nucleotides match TRBD2. The germline gives CDR1 SGHVS, CDR2 FQNEAQ. The V gene end was trimmed by 4 bases and the J gene end by 1 base; junction bases not matched to a gene: 6. The CDR3 sequence is 16 residues long. The CDR3 DNA sequence: TGTGCCAGCAGCTCCCGACTAGCGGGACTATCCTACGAGCAGTACTTC. Translation gives CASSSRLAGLSYEQYF.

V gene TRBV9 combines with J gene TRBJ2-1; 9 bases agree with TRBD2. The CDR3 is 15 residues long. From germline, CDR1 is SGDLS and CDR2 YYNGEE. J gave up 5 bases and V 4 bases, and 7 bases lay outside the gene matches. This chain's CDR3 is CASSPRLAGHNEQFF. The CDR3 DNA follows: TGTGCCAGCAGCCCGCGGCTAGCGGGACACAATGAGCAGTTCTTC.

The CDR3 sequence: CASSEQGAGGYTF. DNA of the CDR3: TGTGCCAGCAGTGAACAGGGGGCTGGTGGCTACACCTTC. The chain combines TRBV2 with TRBJ1-2; 8 bases map to TRBD1. The CDR3 contains 13 residues. The junction had 3 bases not matched to a gene; V was cut back by 2 bases and J by 7 bases. Germline CDR1 is SNHLY and CDR2 is FYNNEI.

The chain employs TRBV13 and TRBJ2-2, with TRBD1 matching 9 bases. CDR1 and CDR2 (germline): PRHDT, FYEKMQ (reference sequence). The CDR3 extends over 14 amino acids. The V segment lost 7 bases and the J segment 4 bases; nucleotides outside the gene matches: 4. Written as DNA, the CDR3 is TGTGCCAGCACCTGGACAGGGGTCACCGGGGAGCTGTTTTTT. Amino acid sequence: CASTWTGVTGELFF.

This clone has more than one count but fewer than ten. This chain joins TRBV5-6 and TRBJ2-7, with 7 bases identical to TRBD2. This CDR3 region has 16 residues. Germline-derived CDR1 and CDR2 are SGHDT and YYEEEE. The V segment lost 4 bases and the J segment 0 bases; nucleotides outside the gene matches: 10. The CDR3 DNA follows: TGTGCCAGCAGCCTGGGCTGGGGGGGGAGCTCCTACGAGCAGTACTTC. Its protein is CASSLGWGGSSYEQYF.